A single sample is the source of the 10 T cell receptor beta chains below, sequenced in a study of radiation and T cells in renal cell carcinoma. TCRdb keeps only in-frame clones here, not all; method: immunoSEQ multiplex PCR. The sample records under 7,000 clones, about two thirds being singletons. As for treatment: treatment-naive control, cytoreductive nephrectomy. The sequenced sample was tumor tissue, obtained from a patient whose treatment was nephrectomy without radiotherapy. The receptors stem from a human donor with renal cell carcinoma.

This clone was seen only once. A junction boundary mismatches the germline segment, possibly from a read error. The genes are TRBV2 and TRBJ1-2; D is unclear. Germline V gene data show CDR1 as SNHLY and CDR2 as FYNNEI. The CDR3 is 10 amino acids. CDR3 loop: CASREEGYTF. As DNA, the CDR3 is TGTGCCAGCAGGGAAGAGGGCTACACCTTC. Based on the CDR3 plus reference TRBV2 and TRBJ1-2, the full variable domain is EPEVTQTPSHQVTQMGQEVILRCVPISNHLYFYWYRQILGQKVEFLVSFYNNEISEKSEIFDDQFSVERPDGSNFTLKIRSTKLEDSAMYFCASREEGYTFGSGTRLTVV.

J is TRBJ2-3 and V is TRBV4-3, with TRBD2 as a possible D gene (6 bases). Germline CDR1 is LGHNA and CDR2 is YSLEER. Trimming left V 1 base short and J 2 bases short, with 13 bases between. The CDR3 sequence is 16 residues long. The chain's CDR3 is CASSQAWRGYTDTQYF. For the CDR3, the DNA is TGCGCCAGCAGCCAAGCTTGGCGGGGATACACAGATACGCAGTATTTT.

This clone has a handful of counts. This chain joins TRBV29-1 and TRBJ2-3, with no clear D. CDR3 length: 15 residues. V was pared by 2 bases and J by 0 bases, with 12 bases between. Germline CDR1 reads SQVTM; CDR2 reads ANQGSEA. In nucleotides, the CDR3 is TGCAGCGTTGAACAGTACAGAGCTAGCACAGATACGCAGTATTTT. Encoded protein: CSVEQYRASTDTQYF.

This chain uses TRBV29-1 with TRBJ1-2; 9 bases are shared with TRBD1. Germline lookup yields CDR1 SQVTM and CDR2 ANQGSEA. This CDR3 spans 12 amino acids. V lost 3 bases and J lost 8; bases outside the gene matches: 4. CDR3 sequence (DNA): TGCAGCGTTGATCGGACAGGGGTAGGCTACACCTTC. Encoded protein: CSVDRTGVGYTF.

This CDR3 is CASSFGTSGRMGETQYF. The CDR3 region has the DNA TGCGCCAGCAGCTTCGGGACTAGCGGGAGGATGGGAGAGACCCAGTACTTC. V and J are TRBV5-1 and TRBJ2-5; 15 bases map to TRBD2. Germline V gene sequence: CDR1 SGHRS, CDR2 YFSETQ. The CDR3 sequence is 17 residues long. Trimming at V came to 2 bases and at J to 4 bases, leaving 6 bases not matched to a gene.

V is TRBV5-6 and J is TRBJ2-7; 9 nucleotides agree with TRBD2. The trim removed 2 bases at V and 3 bases at J, leaving 3 bases unmatched. From germline, CDR1 is SGHDT and CDR2 YYEEEE. The CDR3 spans 14 residues. The CDR3 DNA follows: TGTGCCAGCAGCTTCTGGACTAGCGACTACGAGCAGTACTTC. Translating it yields CASSFWTSDYEQYF.

A few counts support this clone. The J gene is TRBJ1-4, the V gene TRBV6-6, with TRBD1 identical over 9 bases. CDR1 is MNHNY, CDR2 SVGAGI, per germline (reference sequence). With V trimmed by 6 bases and J by 7 bases, 9 bases remained unmatched. CDR3 length: 15 residues. The CDR3 DNA follows: TGTGCCAGCAGAACAGGGACAGGGCAGAGTGAAAAACTGTTTTTT. Translating it yields CASRTGTGQSEKLFF.

The CDR3 spells CASSGGLASGNEQFF. The CDR3 DNA reads TGTGCCAGCAGCGGGGGACTAGCGTCGGGCAATGAGCAGTTCTTC. J is TRBJ2-1 and V is TRBV11-2, with 10 bases fitting TRBD2. From germline, CDR1 is SGHAT and CDR2 FQNNGV. Trimming took 5 bases from V and 6 from J; bases not matched to a gene: 7. There are 15 residues in the CDR3.

The V gene is TRBV4-2, the J gene TRBJ1-2; no clear D gene. V was shortened by 4 bases and J by 4 bases, with 16 bases between the two germline ends. CDR1 is LGHNA and CDR2 is YNFKEQ in the germline V gene. The CDR3 consists of 15 residues. The CDR3 coding sequence is TGTGCCAGCAGCCCGACTTCCACCTCTCTCTATGGCTACACCTTC. It codes for CASSPTSTSLYGYTF.

The chain employs TRBV5-4 and TRBJ2-1; 7 bases map to TRBD2. After removal of 5 bases from V and 5 bases from J, the junction contained 4 bases not matched to a gene. The CDR3 has 13 residues. Germline CDR1 is SGHNT and CDR2 is YYREEE (reference sequence). CDR3 loop: CASSGGSHNEQFF. In DNA, the CDR3 is TGTGCCAGCAGTGGCGGGAGTCACAATGAGCAGTTCTTC. Based on the CDR3 plus reference TRBV5-4 and TRBJ2-1, the full variable domain is ETGVTQSPTHLIKTRGQQVTLRCSSQSGHNTVSWYQQALGQGPQFIFQYYREEENGRGNFPPRFSGLQFPNYSSELNVNALELDDSALYLCASSGGSHNEQFFGPGTRLTVL.